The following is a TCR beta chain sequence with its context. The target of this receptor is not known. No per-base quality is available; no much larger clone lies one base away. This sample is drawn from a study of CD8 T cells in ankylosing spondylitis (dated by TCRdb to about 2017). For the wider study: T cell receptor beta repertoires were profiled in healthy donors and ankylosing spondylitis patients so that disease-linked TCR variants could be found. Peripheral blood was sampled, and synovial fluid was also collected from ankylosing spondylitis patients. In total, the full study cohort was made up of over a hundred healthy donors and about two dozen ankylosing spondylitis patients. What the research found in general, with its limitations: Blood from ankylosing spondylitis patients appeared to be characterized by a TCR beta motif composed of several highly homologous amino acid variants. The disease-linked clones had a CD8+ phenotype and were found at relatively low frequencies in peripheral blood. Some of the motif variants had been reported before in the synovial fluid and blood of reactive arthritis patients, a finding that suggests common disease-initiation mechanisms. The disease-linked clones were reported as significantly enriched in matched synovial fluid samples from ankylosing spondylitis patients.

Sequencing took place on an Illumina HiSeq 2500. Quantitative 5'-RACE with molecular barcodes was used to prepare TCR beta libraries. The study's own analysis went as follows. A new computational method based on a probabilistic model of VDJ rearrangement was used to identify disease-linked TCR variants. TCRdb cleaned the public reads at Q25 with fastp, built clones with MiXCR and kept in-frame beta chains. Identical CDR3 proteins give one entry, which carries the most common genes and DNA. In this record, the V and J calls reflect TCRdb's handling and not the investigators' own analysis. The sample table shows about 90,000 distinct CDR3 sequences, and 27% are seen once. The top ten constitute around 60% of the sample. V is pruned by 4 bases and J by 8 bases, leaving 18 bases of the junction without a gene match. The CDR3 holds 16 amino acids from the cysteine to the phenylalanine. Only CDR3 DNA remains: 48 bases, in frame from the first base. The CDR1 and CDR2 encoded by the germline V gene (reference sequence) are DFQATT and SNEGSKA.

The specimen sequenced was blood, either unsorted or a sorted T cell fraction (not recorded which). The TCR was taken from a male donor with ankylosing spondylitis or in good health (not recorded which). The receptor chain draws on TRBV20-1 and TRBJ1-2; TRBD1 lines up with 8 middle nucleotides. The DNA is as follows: TGCAGTGCTACCCGATCCCGGACAGGGCTGGGAGGAGGCTACACCTTC. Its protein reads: CSATRSRTGLGGGYTF.